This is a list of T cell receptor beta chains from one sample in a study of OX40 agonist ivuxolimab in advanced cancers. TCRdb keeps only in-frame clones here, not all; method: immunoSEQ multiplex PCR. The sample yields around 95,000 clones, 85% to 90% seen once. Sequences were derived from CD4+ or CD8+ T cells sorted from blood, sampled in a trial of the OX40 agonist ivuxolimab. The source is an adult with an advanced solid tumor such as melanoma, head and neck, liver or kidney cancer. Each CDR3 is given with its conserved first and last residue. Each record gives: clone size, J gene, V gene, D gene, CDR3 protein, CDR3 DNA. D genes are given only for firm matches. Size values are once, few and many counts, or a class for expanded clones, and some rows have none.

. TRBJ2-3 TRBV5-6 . CASKRIATDTQYF TGTGCCAGCAAACGAATCGCTACAGATACGCAGTATTTT
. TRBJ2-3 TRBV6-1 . CASSVRLITDTQYF TGTGCCAGCAGCGTTCGACTGATCACAGATACGCAGTATTTT
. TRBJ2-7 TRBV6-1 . CASLGEWTYEQYF TGTGCCAGCCTGGGGGAGTGGACCTACGAGCAGTACTTC
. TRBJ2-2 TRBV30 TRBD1 CAWNTGGAGTGELFF TGTGCCTGGAACACAGGGGGCGCCGGTACCGGGGAGCTGTTTTTT
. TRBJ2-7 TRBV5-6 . CASSLFTQVAYEQYF TGTGCCAGCAGCTTATTTACCCAGGTCGCCTACGAGCAGTACTTC
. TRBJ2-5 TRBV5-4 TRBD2 CASSLVPGLAMETQYF TGTGCCAGCAGCCTTGTACCGGGACTAGCAATGGAGACCCAGTACTTC
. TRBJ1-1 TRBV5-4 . CASSLEQTNTEAFF TGTGCCAGCAGCTTGGAACAGACGAACACTGAAGCTTTCTTT
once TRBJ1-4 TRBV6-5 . CASREASTLEKLFF TGTGCCAGCAGAGAGGCCTCAACTTTGGAAAAACTGTTTTTT
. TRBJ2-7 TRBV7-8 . CASSLGHRVYEQYF TGTGCCAGCAGCTTAGGTCACAGGGTCTACGAGCAGTACTTC
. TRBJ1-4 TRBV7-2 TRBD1 CASSPGQGTWKLFF TGTGCCAGCAGCCCGGGACAGGGGACGTGGAAACTGTTTTTT
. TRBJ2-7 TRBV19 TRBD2 CATQAWGGSGTTYEQYF TGTGCCACCCAAGCTTGGGGCGGCTCCGGGACTACCTACGAGCAGTACTTC
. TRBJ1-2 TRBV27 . CASSQRHPENGYTF TGTGCCAGCAGTCAAAGACACCCTGAGAATGGCTACACCTTC
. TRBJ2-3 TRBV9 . CASSVGGGRTDTQYF TGTGCCAGCAGCGTAGGTGGGGGGAGGACAGATACGCAGTATTTT
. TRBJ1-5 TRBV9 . CASSVGAENQPQHF TGTGCCAGCAGCGTAGGGGCAGAAAATCAGCCCCAGCATTTT
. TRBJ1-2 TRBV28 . CASSSSAGGYTF TGTGCCAGCAGTTCAAGTGCGGGTGGCTACACCTTC
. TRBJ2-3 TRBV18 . CASSHSALTDTQYF TGTGCCAGCTCACACTCCGCCCTCACAGATACGCAGTATTTT
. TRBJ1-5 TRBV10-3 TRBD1 CAIGGTGANQPQHF TGTGCCATCGGCGGGACAGGAGCGAATCAGCCCCAGCATTTT